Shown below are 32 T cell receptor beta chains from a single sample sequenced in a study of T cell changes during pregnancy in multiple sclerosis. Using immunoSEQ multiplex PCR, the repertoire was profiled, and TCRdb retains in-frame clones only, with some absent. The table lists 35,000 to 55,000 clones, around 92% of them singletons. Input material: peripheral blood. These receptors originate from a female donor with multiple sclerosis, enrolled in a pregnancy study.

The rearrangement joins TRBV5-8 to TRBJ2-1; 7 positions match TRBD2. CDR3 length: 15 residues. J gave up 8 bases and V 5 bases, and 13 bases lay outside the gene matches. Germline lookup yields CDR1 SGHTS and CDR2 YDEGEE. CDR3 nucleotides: TGTGCCAGCAGTCTCCTAGCGGCCAGCGGGGATGAGCAGTTCTTC. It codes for CASSLLAASGDEQFF.

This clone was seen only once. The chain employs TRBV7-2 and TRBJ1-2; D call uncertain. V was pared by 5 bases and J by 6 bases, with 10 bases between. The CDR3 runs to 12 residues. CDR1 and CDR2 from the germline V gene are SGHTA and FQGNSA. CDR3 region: CASSPTSNGYTF. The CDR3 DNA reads TGTGCCAGCAGCCCTACTTCGAATGGCTACACCTTC.

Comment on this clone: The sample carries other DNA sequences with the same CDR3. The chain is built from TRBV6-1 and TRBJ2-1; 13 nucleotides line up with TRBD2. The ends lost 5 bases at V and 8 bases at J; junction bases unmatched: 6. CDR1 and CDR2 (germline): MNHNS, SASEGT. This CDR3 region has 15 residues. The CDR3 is CASSRTSGSADEQFF. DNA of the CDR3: TGTGCCAGCAGTCGGACTAGCGGGAGCGCGGATGAGCAGTTCTTC.

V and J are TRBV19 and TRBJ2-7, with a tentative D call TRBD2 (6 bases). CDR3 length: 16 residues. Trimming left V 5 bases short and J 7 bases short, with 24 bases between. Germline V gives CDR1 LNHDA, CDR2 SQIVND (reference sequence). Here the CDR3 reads CASSGTSQGGGGEQYF. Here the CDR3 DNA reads TGTGCCAGTAGTGGTACTAGCCAGGGCGGTGGAGGGGAGCAGTACTTC.

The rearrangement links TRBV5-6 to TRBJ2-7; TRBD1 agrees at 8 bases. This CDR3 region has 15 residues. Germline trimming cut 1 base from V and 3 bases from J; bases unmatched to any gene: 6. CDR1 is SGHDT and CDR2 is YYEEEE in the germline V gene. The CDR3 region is CASSLSRGRFYEQYF. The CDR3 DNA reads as TGTGCCAGCAGCTTGAGCAGGGGGCGTTTCTACGAGCAGTACTTC.

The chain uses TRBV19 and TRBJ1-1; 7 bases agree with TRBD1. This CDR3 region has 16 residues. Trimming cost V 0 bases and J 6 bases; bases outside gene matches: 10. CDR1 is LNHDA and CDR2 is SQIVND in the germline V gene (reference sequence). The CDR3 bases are TGTGCCAGTAGTATAGAGGCGGCCAGGGGGGTTGCTGAAGCTTTCTTT. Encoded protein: CASSIEAARGVAEAFF.

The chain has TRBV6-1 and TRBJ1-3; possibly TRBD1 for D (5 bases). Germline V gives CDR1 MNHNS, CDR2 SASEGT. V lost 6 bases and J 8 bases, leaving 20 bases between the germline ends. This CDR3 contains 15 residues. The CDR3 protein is CASSSSPAGSYTIYF. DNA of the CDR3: TGTGCCAGCAGCTCATCCCCGGCAGGGAGTTACACCATATATTTT.

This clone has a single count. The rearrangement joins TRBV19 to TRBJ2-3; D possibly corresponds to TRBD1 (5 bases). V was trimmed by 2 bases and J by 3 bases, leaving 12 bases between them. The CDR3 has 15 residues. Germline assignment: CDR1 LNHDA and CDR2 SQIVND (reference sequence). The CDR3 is CASSILSQGTDTQYF. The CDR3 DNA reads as TGTGCCAGTAGTATACTCTCCCAGGGTACAGATACGCAGTATTTT.

The CDR3 DNA sequence: TGTGCCTGGAAAACTACACTGAATGTCGGTGAAGCTTTCTTT. It codes for CAWKTTLNVGEAFF. The genes are TRBV30 and TRBJ1-1; D not certain. CDR1 and CDR2 (germline): GTSNPN, SVGIG (reference sequence). Trimming shortened V by 4 bases and J by 7 bases, and 19 bases separated the two germline ends. The CDR3 runs 14 residues.

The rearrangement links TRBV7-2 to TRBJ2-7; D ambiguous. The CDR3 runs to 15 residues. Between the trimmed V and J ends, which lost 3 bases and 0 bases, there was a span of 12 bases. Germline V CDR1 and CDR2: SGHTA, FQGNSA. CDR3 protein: CASSLEQDYSYEQYF. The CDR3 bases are TGTGCCAGCAGCTTGGAGCAGGATTACTCCTACGAGCAGTACTTC.

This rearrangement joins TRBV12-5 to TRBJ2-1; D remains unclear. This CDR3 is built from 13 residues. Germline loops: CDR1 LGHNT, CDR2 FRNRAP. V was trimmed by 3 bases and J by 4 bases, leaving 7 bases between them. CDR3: CASGLTNYNEQFF. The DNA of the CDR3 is TGTGCTAGTGGTTTAACTAATTACAATGAGCAGTTCTTC.

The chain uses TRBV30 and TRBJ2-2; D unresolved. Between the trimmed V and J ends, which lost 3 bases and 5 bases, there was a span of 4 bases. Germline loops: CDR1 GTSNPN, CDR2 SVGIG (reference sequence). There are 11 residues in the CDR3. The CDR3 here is CAWSRTGELFF. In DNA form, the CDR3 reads TGTGCCTGGAGCAGAACCGGGGAGCTGTTTTTT.

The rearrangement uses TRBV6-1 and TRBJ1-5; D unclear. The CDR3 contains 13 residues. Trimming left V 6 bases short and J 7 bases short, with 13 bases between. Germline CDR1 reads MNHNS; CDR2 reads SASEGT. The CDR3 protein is CASRRDWAQPQHF. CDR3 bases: TGTGCCAGCAGGAGAGACTGGGCGCAGCCCCAGCATTTT.

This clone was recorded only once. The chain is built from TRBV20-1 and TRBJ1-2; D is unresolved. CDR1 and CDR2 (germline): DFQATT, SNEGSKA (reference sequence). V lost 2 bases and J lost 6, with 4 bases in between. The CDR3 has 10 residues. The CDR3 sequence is CSARYHGYTF. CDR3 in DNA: TGCAGTGCTAGATATCATGGCTACACCTTC.

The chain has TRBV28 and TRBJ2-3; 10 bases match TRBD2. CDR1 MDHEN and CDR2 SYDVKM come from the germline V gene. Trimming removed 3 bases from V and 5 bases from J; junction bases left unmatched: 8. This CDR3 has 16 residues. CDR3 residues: CASSLPAGGPGDTQYF. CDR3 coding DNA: TGTGCCAGCAGTTTGCCAGCGGGAGGGCCGGGAGATACGCAGTATTTT.

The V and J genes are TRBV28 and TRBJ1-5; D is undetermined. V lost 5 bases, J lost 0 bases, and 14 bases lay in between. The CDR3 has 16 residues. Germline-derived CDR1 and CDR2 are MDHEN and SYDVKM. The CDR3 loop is CASSPSEGLSNQPQHF. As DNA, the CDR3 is TGTGCCAGCAGTCCCTCGGAGGGCCTTAGCAATCAGCCCCAGCATTTT.

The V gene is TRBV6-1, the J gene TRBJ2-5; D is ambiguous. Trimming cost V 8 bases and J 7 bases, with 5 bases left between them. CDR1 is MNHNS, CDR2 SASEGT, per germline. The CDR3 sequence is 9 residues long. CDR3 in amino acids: CASGLTQYF. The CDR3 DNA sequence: TGTGCCAGCGGCTTGACCCAGTACTTC.

The CDR3 sequence is CASNPDGLAGELFF. The CDR3 region has the DNA TGTGCCAGCAACCCAGACGGCTTGGCCGGGGAGCTGTTTTTT. The chain carries TRBV9 and TRBJ2-2; D is uncertain. Trimming removed 6 bases from V and 6 bases from J, with 15 bases in between. The CDR3 has 14 amino acids. CDR1 is SGDLS and CDR2 is YYNGEE in the germline V gene.

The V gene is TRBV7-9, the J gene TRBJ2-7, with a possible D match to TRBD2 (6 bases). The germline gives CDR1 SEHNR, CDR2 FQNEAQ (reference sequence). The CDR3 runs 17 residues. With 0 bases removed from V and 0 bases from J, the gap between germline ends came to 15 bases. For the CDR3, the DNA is TGTGCCAGCAGCTTAGCGATAGATAGCGGTAGCTCCTACGAGCAGTACTTC. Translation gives CASSLAIDSGSSYEQYF.

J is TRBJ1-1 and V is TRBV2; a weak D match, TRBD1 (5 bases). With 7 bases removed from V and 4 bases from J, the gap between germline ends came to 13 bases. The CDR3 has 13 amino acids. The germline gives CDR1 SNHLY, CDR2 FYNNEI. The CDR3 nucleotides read TGTGCCAGCAACGAAAGGGGAGGCACTGAAGCTTTCTTT. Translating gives CASNERGGTEAFF. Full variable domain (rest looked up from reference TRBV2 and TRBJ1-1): EPEVTQTPSHQVTQMGQEVILRCVPISNHLYFYWYRQILGQKVEFLVSFYNNEISEKSEIFDDQFSVERPDGSNFTLKIRSTKLEDSAMYFCASNERGGTEAFFGQGTRLTVV.

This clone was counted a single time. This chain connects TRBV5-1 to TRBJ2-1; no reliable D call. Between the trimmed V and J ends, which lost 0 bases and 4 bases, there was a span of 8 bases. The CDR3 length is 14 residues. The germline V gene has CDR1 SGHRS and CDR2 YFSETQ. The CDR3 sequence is CASSLVPDYNEQFF. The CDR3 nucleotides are TGCGCCAGCAGCTTGGTCCCAGATTACAATGAGCAGTTCTTC.

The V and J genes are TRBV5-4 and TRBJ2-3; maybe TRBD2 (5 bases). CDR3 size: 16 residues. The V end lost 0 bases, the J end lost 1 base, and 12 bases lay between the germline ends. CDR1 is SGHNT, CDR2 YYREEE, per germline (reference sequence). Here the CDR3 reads CASSLGREWGTDTQYF. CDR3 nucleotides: TGTGCCAGCAGCTTGGGTCGGGAATGGGGCACAGATACGCAGTATTTT.

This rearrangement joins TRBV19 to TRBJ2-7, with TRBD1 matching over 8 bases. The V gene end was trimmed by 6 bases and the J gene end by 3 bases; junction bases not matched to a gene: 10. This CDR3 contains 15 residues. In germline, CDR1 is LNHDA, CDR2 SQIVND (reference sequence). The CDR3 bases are TGTGCCAGTAGCAGACCCGGGACAGGATACTACGAGCAGTACTTC. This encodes CASSRPGTGYYEQYF.

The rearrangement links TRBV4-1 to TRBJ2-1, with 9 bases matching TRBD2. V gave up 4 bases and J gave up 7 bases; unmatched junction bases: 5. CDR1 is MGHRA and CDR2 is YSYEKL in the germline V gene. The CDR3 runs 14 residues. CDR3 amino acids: CASSRGGRDNEQFF. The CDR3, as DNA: TGCGCCAGCAGCCGGGGCGGGAGGGATAATGAGCAGTTCTTC.

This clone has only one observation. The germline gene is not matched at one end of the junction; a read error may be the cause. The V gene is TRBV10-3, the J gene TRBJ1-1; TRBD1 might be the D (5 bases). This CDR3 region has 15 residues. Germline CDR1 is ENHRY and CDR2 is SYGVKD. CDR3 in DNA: TGTGCCATCAAGCCCGGGGGAGTCATGAATACTGAAGCTTTCTTT. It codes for CAIKPGGVMNTEAFF.

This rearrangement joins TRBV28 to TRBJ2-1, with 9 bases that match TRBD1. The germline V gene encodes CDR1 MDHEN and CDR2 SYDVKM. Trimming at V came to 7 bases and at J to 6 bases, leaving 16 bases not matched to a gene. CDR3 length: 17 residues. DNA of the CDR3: TGTGCCAGCATCACCAATAGAGGGGACAGGGTAGTCAATGAGCAGTTCTTC. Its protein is CASITNRGDRVVNEQFF.

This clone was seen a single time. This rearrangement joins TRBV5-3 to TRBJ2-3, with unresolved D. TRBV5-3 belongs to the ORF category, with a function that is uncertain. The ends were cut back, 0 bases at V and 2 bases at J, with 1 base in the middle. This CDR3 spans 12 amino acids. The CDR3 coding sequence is TGTGCCAGAAGCTTGGCCACAGATACGCAGTATTTT. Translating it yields CARSLATDTQYF.

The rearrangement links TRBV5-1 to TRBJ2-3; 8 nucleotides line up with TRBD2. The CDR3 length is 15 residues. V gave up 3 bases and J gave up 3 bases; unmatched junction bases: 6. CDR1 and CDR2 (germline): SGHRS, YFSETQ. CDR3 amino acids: CASSYLAGRTDTQYF. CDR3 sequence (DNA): TGCGCCAGCAGCTACTTAGCGGGACGTACAGATACGCAGTATTTT.

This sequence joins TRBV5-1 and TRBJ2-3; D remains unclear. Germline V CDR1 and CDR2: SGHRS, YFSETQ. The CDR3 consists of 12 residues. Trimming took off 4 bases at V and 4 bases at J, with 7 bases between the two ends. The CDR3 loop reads CASSIGPDTQYF. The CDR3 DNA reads TGCGCCAGCAGCATTGGGCCAGATACGCAGTATTTT.

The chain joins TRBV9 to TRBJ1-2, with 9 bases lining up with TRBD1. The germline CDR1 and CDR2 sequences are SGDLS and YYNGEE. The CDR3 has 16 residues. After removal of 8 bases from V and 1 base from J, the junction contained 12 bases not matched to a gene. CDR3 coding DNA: TGTGCCAGTATTCCCGGGACAGGGACACATAACTATGGCTACACCTTC. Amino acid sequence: CASIPGTGTHNYGYTF.

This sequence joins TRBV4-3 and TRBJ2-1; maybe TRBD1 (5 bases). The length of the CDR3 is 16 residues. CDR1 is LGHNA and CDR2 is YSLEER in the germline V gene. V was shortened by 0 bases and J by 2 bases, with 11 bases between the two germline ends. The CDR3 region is CASSQDHSTAYNEQFF. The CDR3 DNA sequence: TGCGCCAGCAGCCAAGATCATTCGACAGCCTACAATGAGCAGTTCTTC.

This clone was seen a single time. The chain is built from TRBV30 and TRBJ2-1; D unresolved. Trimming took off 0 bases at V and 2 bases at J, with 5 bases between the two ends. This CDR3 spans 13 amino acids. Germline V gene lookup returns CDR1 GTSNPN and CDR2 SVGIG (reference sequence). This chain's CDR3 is CAWSVRAYNEQFF. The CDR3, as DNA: TGTGCCTGGAGTGTTCGGGCCTACAATGAGCAGTTCTTC.